What follows describes a single TCR beta chain. This sample was taken from a study of blood T cell repertoires in COVID-19. As for the study in general: Sites in the United States, Italy and Spain provided acute and convalescent COVID-19 samples. PBMCs, B-cell-depleted T cells, or T cells were the source of the cDNA or gDNA that made up the material.

The CDR3 length is 13 residues. Germline V gene sequence: CDR1 SGHRS, CDR2 YFSETQ. The V gene end was trimmed by 4 bases and the J gene end by 8 bases; junction bases not matched to a gene: 6. Authors' methods: Amplification of reference gene primers provided the estimated nucleated cell counts. Profiling relied on immunoSEQ multiplex PCR, and the TCRdb table lists in-frame clones only, not all of them. V and J calls and clone size are given by that table; D and trimming were obtained from the DNA. The table shows about 140,000 clones, with about four fifths occurring only once. Sequenced sample: peripheral blood. The rearrangement uses TRBV5-1 and TRBJ1-2; 9 bases are a match to TRBD1. The TCR comes from a man between 70 and 80 years old who had recovered from COVID-19. The DNA of the CDR3 is TGCGCCAGCAGCCAGGGACAGGGCAGAGGCTACACCTTC. Protein product: CASSQGQGRGYTF.